Below are 17 T cell receptor beta chains sequenced from a single sample in a study of beta chain features in type 1 diabetes. Study findings and constraints: TCRB CDR3s were moderately but significantly shorter in Type 1 diabetes patients in all four CD4+ subsets.

Sequencing targeted expressed TCRB transcripts, as all isolated RNA had been reverse transcribed. Measured with immunoSEQ multiplex PCR; TCRdb has only the in-frame clones, and not every one. This table has roughly 400,000 clones, 8.5% to 10% appearing once. Their cognate antigens are unknown. Sequencing was carried out using central memory CD4+ T cells from blood. These receptors originate from a man aged 30-40 years with type 1 diabetes.

In this sample, this clone turned up many times. This chain joins TRBV9 and TRBJ2-7, with 7 bases that match TRBD1. V lost 0 bases to trimming and J lost 5 bases; unmatched junction nucleotides: 8. Germline V gene sequence: CDR1 SGDLS, CDR2 YYNGEE. The CDR3 consists of 15 residues. CDR3 in amino acids: CASSVVETGYHEQYF. DNA for the CDR3: TGTGCCAGCAGCGTAGTTGAGACAGGGTACCACGAGCAGTACTTC.

This clone showed up just a few times. V is TRBV5-1 and J is TRBJ1-4; D unresolved. Germline V gene data show CDR1 as SGHRS and CDR2 as YFSETQ. Trimming shortened V by 0 bases and J by 2 bases, and 11 bases separated the two germline ends. The length of the CDR3 is 16 residues. The CDR3 sequence is CASSLGLGSTNEKLFF. The CDR3 region has the DNA TGCGCCAGCAGCTTGGGGCTAGGGTCTACTAATGAAAAACTGTTTTTT.

This clone has more than one count but fewer than ten. The rearrangement joins TRBV7-2 to TRBJ1-5; D gene ambiguous. Germline V gene data show CDR1 as SGHTA and CDR2 as FQGNSA. V was pared by 6 bases and J by 2 bases, with 11 bases between. The CDR3 is made up of 14 amino acids. The CDR3 DNA sequence: TGTGCCAGCAGTCGCGCGCTGGGCAATCAGCCCCAGCATTTT. Its translation is CASSRALGNQPQHF.

The chain couples TRBV19 to TRBJ2-1; weak D call: TRBD2 (5 bases). From germline, CDR1 is LNHDA and CDR2 SQIVND (reference sequence). Trimming stripped 7 bases from V and 1 base from J, with 11 bases between. There are 14 residues in the CDR3. CDR3 in amino acids: CASKDGVSYNEQFF. DNA for the CDR3: TGTGCCAGTAAGGACGGGGTTTCCTACAATGAGCAGTTCTTC. Full variable domain (outside the CDR3, taken from reference TRBV19 and TRBJ2-1): DGGITQSPKYLFRKEGQNVTLSCEQNLNHDAMYWYRQDPGQGLRLIYYSQIVNDFQKGDIAEGYSVSREKKESFPLTVTSAQKNPTAFYLCASKDGVSYNEQFFGPGTRLTVL.

V is TRBV29-1 and J is TRBJ1-2; D unresolved. The CDR3 is made up of 15 amino acids. Germline V lookup: CDR1 SQVTM, CDR2 ANQGSEA. V shed 3 bases and J shed 4 bases, with 18 bases lying between them. DNA for the CDR3: TGCAGCGTTGATCCGGTCCAGGCCCAGAGCTATGGCTACACCTTC. It codes for CSVDPVQAQSYGYTF.

The chain links TRBV5-4 to TRBJ1-5; D gene unclear. V lost 4 bases and J lost 6, with 17 bases in between. The CDR3 length is 15 residues. CDR1 and CDR2 (germline): SGHNT, YYREEE (reference sequence). Written as DNA, the CDR3 is TGTGCCAGCAGCCCTGGGATCGATAGTACTCAGCCCCAGCATTTT. This sequence encodes CASSPGIDSTQPQHF. The variable domain in full, completed from reference TRBV5-4 and TRBJ1-5, reads ETGVTQSPTHLIKTRGQQVTLRCSSQSGHNTVSWYQQALGQGPQFIFQYYREEENGRGNFPPRFSGLQFPNYSSELNVNALELDDSALYLCASSPGIDSTQPQHFGDGTRLSIL.

Only a few counts were recorded for this clone. The chain joins TRBV7-2 to TRBJ2-5; D gene uncertain. Trimming pared 1 base from V and 1 base from J, leaving 7 bases between. This CDR3 is 14 amino acids long. Germline loops: CDR1 SGHTA, CDR2 FQGNSA. This CDR3 reads CASSLGTAQETQYF. CDR3 in DNA: TGTGCCAGCAGCTTAGGTACAGCCCAAGAGACCCAGTACTTC.

This clone was recorded a few times. The chain combines TRBV6-7 with TRBJ1-1; TRBD1 matches 8 bases. TRBV6-7 is classed as an ORF, of uncertain function. The length of the CDR3 is 15 residues. V was pared by 5 bases and J by 4 bases, with 9 bases of the junction left unmatched. CDR3 region: CASSPSGQGGTEAFF. As DNA, the CDR3 is TGTGCCAGCAGTCCATCCGGACAGGGTGGCACTGAAGCTTTCTTT.

This clone was detected a few times. The CDR3: CASSDGVAYEQYF. CDR3 DNA sequence: TGTGCCAGCAGCGACGGTGTTGCTTACGAGCAGTACTTC. The chain employs TRBV25-1 and TRBJ2-7; no clear D gene. Deletions cut 6 bases from V and 4 bases from J, with 13 bases between. The CDR3 spans 13 residues. Per the germline V gene, CDR1 is MGHDK and CDR2 is SYGVNS.

As regards this clone: Relative to the germline gene, one junction end is altered; a read error may explain this. The rearrangement joins TRBV5-1 to TRBJ1-2; weak D call: TRBD1 (5 bases). The CDR3 spans 16 residues. Germline CDR1 is SGHRS and CDR2 is YFSETQ. CDR3 loop: CASSLTGVRSLKGYTF. DNA for the CDR3: TGTGCCAGCAGCCTAACGGGGGTCAGATCTTTGAAGGGCTACACCTTC.

The chain employs TRBV11-2 and TRBJ2-6; TRBD1 matches 7 bases. The CDR3 covers 18 residues. Germline V gene data show CDR1 as SGHAT and CDR2 as FQNNGV. V gave up 5 bases and J gave up 0 bases; unmatched junction bases: 10. The CDR3 reads CASSPTGQISSGANVLTF. The CDR3, as DNA: TGTGCCAGCAGCCCCACGGGACAGATAAGCTCTGGGGCCAACGTCCTGACTTTC.

This chain uses TRBV7-8 with TRBJ2-5, with D possibly being TRBD1 (7 bases). The CDR3 sequence is 14 residues long. Germline values: CDR1 SGHVS, CDR2 FQNEAQ. With 5 bases removed from V and 4 bases from J, the gap between germline ends came to 14 bases. In DNA form, the CDR3 reads TGTGCCAGCAGCCGCGGGACAGTGGTAGAGACCCAGTACTTC. It is translated as CASSRGTVVETQYF.

This clone turned up a few times. The chain is built from TRBV28 and TRBJ2-4; the match to TRBD1 covers 10 bases. J lost 4 bases, V lost 6 bases, and 3 bases had no gene match. CDR1 is MDHEN, CDR2 SYDVKM, per germline. The CDR3 totals 14 residues. The CDR3 region is CASREGQGKNIQYF. The CDR3 coding sequence is TGTGCCAGCAGGGAGGGACAGGGGAAAAACATTCAGTACTTC.

The chain carries TRBV28 and TRBJ2-7; D is unresolved. V was cut by 2 bases and J by 6 bases, with 17 bases left in between. The germline gives CDR1 MDHEN, CDR2 SYDVKM. This CDR3 contains 15 residues. CDR3 DNA: TGTGCCAGCAGTTTACCGGGCTTTCAGCCTGTCGAGCAGTACTTC. Translation gives CASSLPGFQPVEQYF. Full variable domain (outside the CDR3, taken from reference TRBV28 and TRBJ2-7): DVKVTQSSRYLVKRTGEKVFLECVQDMDHENMFWYRQDPGLGLRLIYFSYDVKMKEKGDIPEGYSVSREKKERFSLILESASTNQTSMYLCASSLPGFQPVEQYFGPGTRLTVT.

The CDR3 nucleotides are TGTGCCAGCAGTTTCTCTCGATATCTGCGGACTAGCGGGAGTGGGCATGAGCAGTTCTTC. It encodes CASSFSRYLRTSGSGHEQFF. This chain connects TRBV28 to TRBJ2-1; the match to TRBD2 covers 13 bases. The length of the CDR3 is 20 residues. V lost 3 bases to trimming and J lost 8 bases; unmatched junction nucleotides: 19. Germline V gene data show CDR1 as MDHEN and CDR2 as SYDVKM.

With regard to this clone: Other DNA sequences of this sample code for an identical CDR3. This chain uses TRBV29-1 with TRBJ1-3, with 8 nucleotides matching TRBD1. Unmatched junction bases numbered 3, after V lost 4 bases and J lost 4 bases. Per germline, CDR1 SQVTM and CDR2 ANQGSEA. This CDR3 has 13 amino acids. The CDR3 is CSVVRDRGNTIYF. The CDR3 nucleotides are TGCAGCGTTGTCCGGGACAGGGGAAACACCATATATTTT. Based on the CDR3 plus reference TRBV29-1 and TRBJ1-3, the full variable domain is SAVISQKPSRDICQRGTSLTIQCQVDSQVTMMFWYRQQPGQSLTLIATANQGSEATYESGFVIDKFPISRPNLTFSTLTVSNMSPEDSSIYLCSVVRDRGNTIYFGEGSWLTVV.

This clone was detected a few times. The chain carries TRBV5-5 and TRBJ1-2; TRBD1 matches 7 bases. Germline loops: CDR1 SGHKS, CDR2 YYEKEE (reference sequence). This CDR3 contains 13 residues. V was clipped by 4 bases and J by 3 bases; unmatched bases: 3. The CDR3 DNA is TGTGCCAGCAGCCCCGACAGGGACTATGGCTACACCTTC. Protein sequence: CASSPDRDYGYTF.